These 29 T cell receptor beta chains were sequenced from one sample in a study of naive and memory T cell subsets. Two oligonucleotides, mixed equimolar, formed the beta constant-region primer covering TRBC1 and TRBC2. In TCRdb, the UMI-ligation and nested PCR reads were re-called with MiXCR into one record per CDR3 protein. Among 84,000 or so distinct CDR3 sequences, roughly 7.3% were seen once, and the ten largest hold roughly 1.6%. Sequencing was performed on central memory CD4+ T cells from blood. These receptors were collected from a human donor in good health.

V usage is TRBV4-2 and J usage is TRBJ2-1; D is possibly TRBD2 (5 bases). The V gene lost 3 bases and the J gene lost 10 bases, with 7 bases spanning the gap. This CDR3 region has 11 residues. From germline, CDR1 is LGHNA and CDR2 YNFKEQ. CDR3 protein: CASSQGVEQFF. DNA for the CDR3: TGTGCCAGCAGCCAGGGAGTCGAGCAGTTCTTC.

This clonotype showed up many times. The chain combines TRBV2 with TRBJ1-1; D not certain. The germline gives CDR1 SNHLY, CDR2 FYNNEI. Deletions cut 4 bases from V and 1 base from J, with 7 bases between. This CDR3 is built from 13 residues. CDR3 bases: TGTGCCAGCAGTGGGCGGGGGAACACTGAAGCTTTCTTT. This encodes CASSGRGNTEAFF.

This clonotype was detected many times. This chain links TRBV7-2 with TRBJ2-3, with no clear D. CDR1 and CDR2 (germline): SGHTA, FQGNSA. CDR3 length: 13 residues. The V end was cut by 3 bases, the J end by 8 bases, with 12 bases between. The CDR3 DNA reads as TGTGCCAGCAGCTTTACTCGAGATGCTACGCAGTATTTT. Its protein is CASSFTRDATQYF.

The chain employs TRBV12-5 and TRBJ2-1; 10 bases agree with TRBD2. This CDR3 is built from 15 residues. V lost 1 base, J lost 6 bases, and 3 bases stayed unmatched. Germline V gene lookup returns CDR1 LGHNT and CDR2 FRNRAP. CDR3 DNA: TGTGCTAGTGGTTTGGGGACTAGCGGAAGCAATGAGCAGTTCTTC. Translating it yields CASGLGTSGSNEQFF.

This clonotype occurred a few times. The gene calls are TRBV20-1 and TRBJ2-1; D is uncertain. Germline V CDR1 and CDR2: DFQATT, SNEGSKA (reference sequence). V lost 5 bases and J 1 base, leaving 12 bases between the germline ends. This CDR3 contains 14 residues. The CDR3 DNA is TGCAGTGCTTACGCGCCCCGTTCCTACAATGAGCAGTTCTTC. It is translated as CSAYAPRSYNEQFF.

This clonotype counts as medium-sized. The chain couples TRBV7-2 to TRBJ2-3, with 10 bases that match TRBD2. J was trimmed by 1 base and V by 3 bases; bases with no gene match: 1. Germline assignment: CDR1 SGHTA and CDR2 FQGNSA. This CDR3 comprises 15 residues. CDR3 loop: CASSFGTSGTDTQYF. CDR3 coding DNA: TGTGCCAGCAGCTTTGGGACTAGCGGCACAGATACGCAGTATTTT.

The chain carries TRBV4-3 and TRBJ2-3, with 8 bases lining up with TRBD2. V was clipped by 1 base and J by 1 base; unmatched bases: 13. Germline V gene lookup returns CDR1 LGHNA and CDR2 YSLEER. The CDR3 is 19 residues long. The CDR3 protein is CASSQVGASGRSRTDTQYF. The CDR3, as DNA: TGCGCCAGCAGCCAAGTCGGGGCTAGCGGGCGTTCGCGCACAGATACGCAGTATTTT.

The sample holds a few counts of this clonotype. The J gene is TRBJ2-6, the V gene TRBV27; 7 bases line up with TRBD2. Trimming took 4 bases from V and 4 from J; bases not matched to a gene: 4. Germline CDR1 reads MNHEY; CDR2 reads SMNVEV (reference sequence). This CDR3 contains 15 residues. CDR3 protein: CASSYGGTGANVLTF. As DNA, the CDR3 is TGTGCCAGCAGTTACGGGGGGACCGGGGCCAACGTCCTGACTTTC.

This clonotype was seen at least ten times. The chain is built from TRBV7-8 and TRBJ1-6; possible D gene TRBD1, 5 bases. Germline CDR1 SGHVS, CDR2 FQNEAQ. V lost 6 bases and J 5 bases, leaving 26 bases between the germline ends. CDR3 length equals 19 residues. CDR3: CASRRTRSFEGRDNSPLHF. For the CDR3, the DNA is TGTGCCAGCAGACGTACACGGTCTTTTGAAGGCAGGGATAATTCACCCCTCCACTTT.

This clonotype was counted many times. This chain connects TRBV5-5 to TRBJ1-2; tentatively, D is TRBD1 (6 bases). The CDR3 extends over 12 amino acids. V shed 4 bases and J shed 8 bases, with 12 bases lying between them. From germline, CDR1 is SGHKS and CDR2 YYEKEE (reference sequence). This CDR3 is CASSRRTDGYTF. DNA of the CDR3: TGTGCCAGCAGCCGCAGGACAGACGGCTACACCTTC.

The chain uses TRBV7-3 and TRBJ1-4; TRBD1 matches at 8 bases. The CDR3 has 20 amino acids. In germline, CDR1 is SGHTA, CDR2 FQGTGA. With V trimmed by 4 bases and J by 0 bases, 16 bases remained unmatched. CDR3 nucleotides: TGTGCCAGCAGCTCCTCGGCCCGGGACAGGAGGAAATCAACTAATGAAAAACTGTTTTTT. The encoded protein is CASSSSARDRRKSTNEKLFF.

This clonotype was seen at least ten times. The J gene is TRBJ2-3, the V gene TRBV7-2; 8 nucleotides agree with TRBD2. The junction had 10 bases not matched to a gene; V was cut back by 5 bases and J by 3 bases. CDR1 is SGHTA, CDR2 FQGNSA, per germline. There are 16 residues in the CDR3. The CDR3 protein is CASSRQLTSGTDTQYF. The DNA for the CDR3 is TGTGCCAGCAGCCGACAGCTCACTAGCGGAACAGATACGCAGTATTTT.

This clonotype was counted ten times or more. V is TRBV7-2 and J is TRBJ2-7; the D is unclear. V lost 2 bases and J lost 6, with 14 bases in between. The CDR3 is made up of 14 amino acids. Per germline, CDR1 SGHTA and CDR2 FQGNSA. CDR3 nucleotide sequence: TGTGCCAGCAGCTTAAGGGAAGGTACGGGCGAGCAGTACTTC. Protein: CASSLREGTGEQYF.

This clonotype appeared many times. The CDR3 loop is CASSYSVYNEQFF. The CDR3 DNA sequence: TGTGCCAGCAGCTACAGTGTCTACAATGAGCAGTTCTTC. The chain links TRBV7-2 to TRBJ2-1; D is uncertain. This CDR3 has 13 residues. Trimming removed 4 bases at V and 3 bases at J, with 7 bases between. Germline assignment: CDR1 SGHTA and CDR2 FQGNSA.

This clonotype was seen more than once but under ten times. The CDR3 loop reads CASSLTGSTEAFF. The CDR3 DNA reads as TGTGCCAGCAGCTTAACGGGGTCCACTGAAGCTTTCTTT. The chain has TRBV7-9 and TRBJ1-1, with D unresolved. Germline CDR1 is SEHNR and CDR2 is FQNEAQ (reference sequence). The CDR3 is 13 amino acids. Trimming cost V 2 bases and J 4 bases, with 8 bases left between them.

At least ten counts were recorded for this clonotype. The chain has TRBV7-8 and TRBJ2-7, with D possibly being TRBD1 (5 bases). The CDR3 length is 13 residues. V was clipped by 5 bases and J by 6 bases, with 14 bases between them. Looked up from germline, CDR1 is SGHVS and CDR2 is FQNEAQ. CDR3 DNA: TGTGCCAGCAGCCCCTCGACAGCTGGCGAGCAGTACTTC. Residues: CASSPSTAGEQYF.

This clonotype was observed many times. Here the CDR3 DNA reads TGCAGTGCTAGAGAGGGCAGGGTAAAGGCCCAGCATTTT. It codes for CSAREGRVKAQHF. The chain couples TRBV20-1 to TRBJ1-5; tentative D call: TRBD1 (5 bases). V lost 0 bases and J lost 11, with 14 bases in between. This CDR3 contains 13 residues. The germline CDR1 and CDR2 sequences are DFQATT and SNEGSKA (reference sequence).

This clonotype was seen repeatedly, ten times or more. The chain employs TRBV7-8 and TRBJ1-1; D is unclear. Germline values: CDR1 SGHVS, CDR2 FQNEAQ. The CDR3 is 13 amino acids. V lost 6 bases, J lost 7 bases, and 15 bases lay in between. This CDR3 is CASSRAIPLEAFF. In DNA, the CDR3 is TGTGCCAGCAGTCGCGCAATTCCCCTTGAAGCTTTCTTT.

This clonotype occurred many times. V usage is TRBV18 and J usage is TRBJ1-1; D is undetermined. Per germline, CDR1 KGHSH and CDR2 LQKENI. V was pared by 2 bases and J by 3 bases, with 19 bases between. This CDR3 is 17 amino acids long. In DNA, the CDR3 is TGTGCCAGCTCACCAATATCTAGGGTTGCCTATGACACTGAAGCTTTCTTT. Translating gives CASSPISRVAYDTEAFF. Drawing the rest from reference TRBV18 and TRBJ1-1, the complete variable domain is NAGVMQNPRHLVRRRGQEARLRCSPMKGHSHVYWYRQLPEEGLKFMVYLQKENIIDESGMPKERFSAEFPKEGPSILRIQQVVRGDSAAYFCASSPISRVAYDTEAFFGQGTRLTVV.

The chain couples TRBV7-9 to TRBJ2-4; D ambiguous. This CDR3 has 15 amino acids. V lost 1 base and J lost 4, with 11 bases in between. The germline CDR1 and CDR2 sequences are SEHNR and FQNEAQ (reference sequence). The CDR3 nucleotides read TGTGCCAGCAGCTTAGGCAGTACCGGTAAAAACATTCAGTACTTC. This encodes CASSLGSTGKNIQYF.

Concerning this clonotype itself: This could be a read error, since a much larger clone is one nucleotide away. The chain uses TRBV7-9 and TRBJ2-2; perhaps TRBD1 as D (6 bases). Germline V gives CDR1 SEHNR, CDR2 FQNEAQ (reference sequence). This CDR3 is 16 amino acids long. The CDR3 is CASIKLVRGFTGEQFF. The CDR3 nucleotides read TGTGCCAGCATCAAGCTTGTCAGGGGTTTCACCGGGGAGCAGTTTTTT.

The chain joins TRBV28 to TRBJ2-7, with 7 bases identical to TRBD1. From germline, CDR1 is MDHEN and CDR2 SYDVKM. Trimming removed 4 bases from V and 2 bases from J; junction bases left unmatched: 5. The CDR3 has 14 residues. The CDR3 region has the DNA TGTGCCAGCAGTTCCGGGACAGCCCCCTACGAGCAGTACTTC. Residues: CASSSGTAPYEQYF.

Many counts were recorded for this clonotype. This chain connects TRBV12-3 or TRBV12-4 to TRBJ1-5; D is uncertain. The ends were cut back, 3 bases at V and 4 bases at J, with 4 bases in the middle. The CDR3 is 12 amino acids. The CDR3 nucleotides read TGTGCCAGCAGTTTCCGGAATCAGCCCCAGCATTTT. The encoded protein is CASSFRNQPQHF.

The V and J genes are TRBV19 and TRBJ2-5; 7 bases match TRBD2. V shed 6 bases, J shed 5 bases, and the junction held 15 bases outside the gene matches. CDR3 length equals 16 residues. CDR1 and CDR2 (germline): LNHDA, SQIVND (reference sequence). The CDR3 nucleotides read TGTGCCAGTAGCACCCCTCCTAGCGGCACGAGGGAGACCCAGTACTTC. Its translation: CASSTPPSGTRETQYF.

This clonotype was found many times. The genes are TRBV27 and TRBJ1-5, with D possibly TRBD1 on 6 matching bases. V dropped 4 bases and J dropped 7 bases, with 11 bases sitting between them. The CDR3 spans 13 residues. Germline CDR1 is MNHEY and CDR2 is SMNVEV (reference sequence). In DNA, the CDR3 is TGTGCCAGCAGTTCGAGGGGGACGCAGCCCCAGCATTTT. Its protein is CASSSRGTQPQHF.

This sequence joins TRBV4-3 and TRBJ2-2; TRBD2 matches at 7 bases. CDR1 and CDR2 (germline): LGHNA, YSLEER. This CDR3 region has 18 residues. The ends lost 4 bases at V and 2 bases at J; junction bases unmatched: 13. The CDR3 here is CASSRGRPGTTNTGELFF. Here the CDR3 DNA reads TGCGCCAGCAGCCGCGGACGGCCCGGGACTACAAACACCGGGGAGCTGTTTTTT.

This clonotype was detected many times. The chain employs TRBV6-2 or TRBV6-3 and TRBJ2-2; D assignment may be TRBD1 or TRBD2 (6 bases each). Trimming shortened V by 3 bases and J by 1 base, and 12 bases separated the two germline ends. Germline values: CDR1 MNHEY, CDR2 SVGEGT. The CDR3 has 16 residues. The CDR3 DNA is TGTGCCAGCAGTTATGGGGGGACACTGAACACCGGGGAGCTGTTTTTT. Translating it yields CASSYGGTLNTGELFF.

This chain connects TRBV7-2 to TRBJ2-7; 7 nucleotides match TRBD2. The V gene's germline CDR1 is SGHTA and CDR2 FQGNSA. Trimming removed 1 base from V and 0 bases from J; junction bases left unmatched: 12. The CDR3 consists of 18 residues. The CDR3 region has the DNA TGTGCCAGCAGCTTAGTATGGGGGGGAGGGAAGTACTCCTACGAGCAGTACTTC. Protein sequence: CASSLVWGGGKYSYEQYF.

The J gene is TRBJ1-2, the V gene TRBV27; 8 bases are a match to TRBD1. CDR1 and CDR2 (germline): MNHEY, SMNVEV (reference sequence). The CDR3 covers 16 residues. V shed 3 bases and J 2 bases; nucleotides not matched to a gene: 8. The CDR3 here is CASSFGLRTGNYGYTF. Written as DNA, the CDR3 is TGTGCCAGCAGTTTTGGGCTCCGGACAGGGAACTATGGCTACACCTTC.